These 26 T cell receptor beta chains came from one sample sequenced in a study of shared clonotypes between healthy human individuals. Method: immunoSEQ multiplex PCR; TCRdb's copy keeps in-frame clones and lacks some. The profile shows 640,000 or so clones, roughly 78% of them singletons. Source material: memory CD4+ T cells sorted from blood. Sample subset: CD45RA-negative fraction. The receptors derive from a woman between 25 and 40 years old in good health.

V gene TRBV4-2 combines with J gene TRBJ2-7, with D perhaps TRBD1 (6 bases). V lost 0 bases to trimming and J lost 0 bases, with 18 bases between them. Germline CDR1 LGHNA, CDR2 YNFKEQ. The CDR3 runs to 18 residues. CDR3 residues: CASSQELLGQHSSYEQYF. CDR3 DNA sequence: TGTGCCAGCAGCCAAGAGCTGCTGGGACAACATTCCTCCTACGAGCAGTACTTC.

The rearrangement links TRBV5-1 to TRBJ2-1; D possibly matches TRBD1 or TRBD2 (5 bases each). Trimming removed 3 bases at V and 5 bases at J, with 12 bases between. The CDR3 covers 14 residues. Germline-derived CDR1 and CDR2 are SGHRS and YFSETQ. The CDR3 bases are TGCGCCAGCAGCTGGGGACCAGGAAACAATGAGCAGTTCTTC. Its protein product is CASSWGPGNNEQFF.

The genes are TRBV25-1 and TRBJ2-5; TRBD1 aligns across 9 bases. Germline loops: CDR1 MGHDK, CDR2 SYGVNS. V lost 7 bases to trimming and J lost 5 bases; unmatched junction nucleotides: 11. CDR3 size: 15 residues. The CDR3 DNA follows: TGTGCCAGCAACCCGGGACAGGGAGAATGGGAGACCCAGTACTTC. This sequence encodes CASNPGQGEWETQYF.

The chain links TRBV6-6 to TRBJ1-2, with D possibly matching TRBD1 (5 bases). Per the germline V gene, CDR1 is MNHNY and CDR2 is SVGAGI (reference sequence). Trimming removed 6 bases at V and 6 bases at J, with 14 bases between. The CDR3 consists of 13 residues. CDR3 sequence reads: CASRTGTADGYTF. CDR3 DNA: TGTGCCAGCAGAACCGGGACGGCGGATGGCTACACCTTC.

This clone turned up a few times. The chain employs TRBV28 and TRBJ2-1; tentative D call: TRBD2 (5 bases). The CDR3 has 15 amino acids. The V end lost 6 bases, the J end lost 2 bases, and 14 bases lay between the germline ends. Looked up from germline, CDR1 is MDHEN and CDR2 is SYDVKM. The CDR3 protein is CASSWGSATYNEQFF. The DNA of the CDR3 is TGTGCCAGCAGCTGGGGTAGCGCTACCTACAATGAGCAGTTCTTC. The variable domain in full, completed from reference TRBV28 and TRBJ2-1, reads DVKVTQSSRYLVKRTGEKVFLECVQDMDHENMFWYRQDPGLGLRLIYFSYDVKMKEKGDIPEGYSVSREKKERFSLILESASTNQTSMYLCASSWGSATYNEQFFGPGTRLTVL.

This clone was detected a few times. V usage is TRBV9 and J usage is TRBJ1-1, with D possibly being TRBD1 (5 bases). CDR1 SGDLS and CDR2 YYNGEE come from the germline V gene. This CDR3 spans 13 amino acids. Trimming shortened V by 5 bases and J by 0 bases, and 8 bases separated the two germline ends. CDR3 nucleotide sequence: TGTGCCAGCAGTGGACAAATGAACACTGAAGCTTTCTTT. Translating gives CASSGQMNTEAFF.

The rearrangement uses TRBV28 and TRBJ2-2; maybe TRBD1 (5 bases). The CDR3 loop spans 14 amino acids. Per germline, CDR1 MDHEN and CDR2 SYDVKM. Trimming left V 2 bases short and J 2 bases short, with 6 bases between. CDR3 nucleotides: TGTGCCAGCAGTTTAGGGGCTAACACCGGGGAGCTGTTTTTT. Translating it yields CASSLGANTGELFF. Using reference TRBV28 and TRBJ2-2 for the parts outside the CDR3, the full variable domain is DVKVTQSSRYLVKRTGEKVFLECVQDMDHENMFWYRQDPGLGLRLIYFSYDVKMKEKGDIPEGYSVSREKKERFSLILESASTNQTSMYLCASSLGANTGELFFGEGSRLTVL.

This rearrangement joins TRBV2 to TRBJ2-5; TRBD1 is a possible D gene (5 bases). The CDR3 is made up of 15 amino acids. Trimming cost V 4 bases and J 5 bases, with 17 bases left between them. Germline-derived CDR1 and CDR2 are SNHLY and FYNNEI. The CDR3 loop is CASSVQGGIGETQYF. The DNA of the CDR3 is TGTGCCAGCAGTGTTCAGGGTGGGATTGGGGAGACCCAGTACTTC.

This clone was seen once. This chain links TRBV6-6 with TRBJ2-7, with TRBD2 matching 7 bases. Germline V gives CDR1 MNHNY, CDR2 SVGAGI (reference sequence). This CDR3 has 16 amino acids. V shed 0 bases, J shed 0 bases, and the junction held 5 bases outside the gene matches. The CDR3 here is CASSYSAGISSYEQYF. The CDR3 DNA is TGTGCCAGCAGTTACTCAGCGGGAATATCCTCCTACGAGCAGTACTTC.

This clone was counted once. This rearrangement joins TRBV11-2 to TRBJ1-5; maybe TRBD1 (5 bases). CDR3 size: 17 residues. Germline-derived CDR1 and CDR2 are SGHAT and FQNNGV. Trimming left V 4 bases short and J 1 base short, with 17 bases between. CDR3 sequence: CASSSVGGILSNQPQHF. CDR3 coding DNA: TGTGCCAGCAGCTCCGTCGGGGGTATCCTAAGCAATCAGCCCCAGCATTTT.

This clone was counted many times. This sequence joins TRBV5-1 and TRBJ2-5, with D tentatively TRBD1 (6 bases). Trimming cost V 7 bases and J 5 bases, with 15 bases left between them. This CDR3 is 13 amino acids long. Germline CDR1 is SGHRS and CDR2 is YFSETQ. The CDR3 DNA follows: TGCGCCAGCCACCCGGGGCAGGGGGAGACCCAGTACTTC. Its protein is CASHPGQGETQYF. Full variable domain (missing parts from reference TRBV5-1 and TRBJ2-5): KAGVTQTPRYLIKTRGQQVTLSCSPISGHRSVSWYQQTPGQGLQFLFEYFSETQRNKGNFPGRFSGRQFSNSRSEMNVSTLELGDSALYLCASHPGQGETQYFGPGTRLLVL.

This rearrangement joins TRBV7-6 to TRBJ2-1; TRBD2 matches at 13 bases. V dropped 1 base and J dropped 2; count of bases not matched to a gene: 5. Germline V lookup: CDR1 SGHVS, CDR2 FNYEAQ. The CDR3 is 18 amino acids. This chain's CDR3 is CASSLGGTSGAAYNEQFF. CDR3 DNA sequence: TGTGCCAGCAGCTTAGGGGGGACTAGCGGGGCCGCCTACAATGAGCAGTTCTTC.

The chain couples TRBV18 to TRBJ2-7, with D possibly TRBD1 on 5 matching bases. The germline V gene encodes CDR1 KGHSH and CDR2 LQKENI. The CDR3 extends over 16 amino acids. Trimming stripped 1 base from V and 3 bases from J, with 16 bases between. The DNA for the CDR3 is TGTGCCAGCTCACCACGGTTAGGCAGGGTCGACTACGAGCAGTACTTC. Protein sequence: CASSPRLGRVDYEQYF. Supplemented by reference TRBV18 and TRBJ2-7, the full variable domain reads NAGVMQNPRHLVRRRGQEARLRCSPMKGHSHVYWYRQLPEEGLKFMVYLQKENIIDESGMPKERFSAEFPKEGPSILRIQQVVRGDSAAYFCASSPRLGRVDYEQYFGPGTRLTVT.

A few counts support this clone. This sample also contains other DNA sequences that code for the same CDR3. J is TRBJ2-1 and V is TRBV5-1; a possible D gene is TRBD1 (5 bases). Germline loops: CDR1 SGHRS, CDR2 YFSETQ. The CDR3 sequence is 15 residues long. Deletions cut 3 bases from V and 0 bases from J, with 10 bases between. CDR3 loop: CASSSDTSSYNEQFF. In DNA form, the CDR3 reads TGCGCCAGCAGCTCGGACACGAGCTCCTACAATGAGCAGTTCTTC.

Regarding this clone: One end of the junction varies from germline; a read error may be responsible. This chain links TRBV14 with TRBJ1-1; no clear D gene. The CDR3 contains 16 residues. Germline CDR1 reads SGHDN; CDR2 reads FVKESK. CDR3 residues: CASSKDKVWGSTEAFF. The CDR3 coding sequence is TGTGCCAGCAGCAAAGATAAGGTATGGGGTTCGACTGAAGCTTTCTTT.

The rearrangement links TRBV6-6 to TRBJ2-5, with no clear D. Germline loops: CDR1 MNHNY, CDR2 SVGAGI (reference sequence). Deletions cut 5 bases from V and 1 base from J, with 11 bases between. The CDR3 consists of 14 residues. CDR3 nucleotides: TGTGCCAGCAGTACGGGTCGCACCCAAGAGACCCAGTACTTC. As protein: CASSTGRTQETQYF.

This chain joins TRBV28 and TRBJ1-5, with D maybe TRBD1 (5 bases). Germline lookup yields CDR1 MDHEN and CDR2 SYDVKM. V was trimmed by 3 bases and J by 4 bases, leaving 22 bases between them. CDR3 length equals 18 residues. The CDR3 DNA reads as TGTGCCAGCAGTTTCTTCGGGACGCCTCCCCTGGGGAATCAGCCCCAGCATTTT. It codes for CASSFFGTPPLGNQPQHF.

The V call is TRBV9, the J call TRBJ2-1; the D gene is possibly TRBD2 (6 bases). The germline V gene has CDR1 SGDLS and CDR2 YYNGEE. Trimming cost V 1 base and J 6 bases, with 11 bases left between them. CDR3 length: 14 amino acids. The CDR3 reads CASSVPGVGNEQFF. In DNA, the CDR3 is TGTGCCAGCAGCGTACCGGGAGTGGGCAATGAGCAGTTCTTC. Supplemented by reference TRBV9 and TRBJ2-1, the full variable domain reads DSGVTQTPKHLITATGQRVTLRCSPRSGDLSVYWYQQSLDQGLQFLIQYYNGEERAKGNILERFSAQQFPDLHSELNLSSLELGDSALYFCASSVPGVGNEQFFGPGTRLTVL.

The CDR3 coding sequence is TGTGCCAGCTCACCAGACAGGAAGGGGAAGCCCCAGCATTTT. Translating gives CASSPDRKGKPQHF. This sequence joins TRBV18 and TRBJ1-5, with TRBD1 as a possible D gene (6 bases). This CDR3 spans 14 amino acids. V was pared by 2 bases and J by 8 bases, with 13 bases between. CDR1 is KGHSH, CDR2 LQKENI, per germline.

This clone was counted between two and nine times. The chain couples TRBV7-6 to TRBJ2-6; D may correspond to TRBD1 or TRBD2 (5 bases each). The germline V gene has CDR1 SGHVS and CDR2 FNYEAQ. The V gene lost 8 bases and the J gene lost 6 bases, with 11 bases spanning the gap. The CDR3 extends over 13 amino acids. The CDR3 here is CASGQGEANVLTF. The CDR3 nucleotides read TGTGCCAGCGGGCAGGGAGAGGCCAACGTCCTGACTTTC.

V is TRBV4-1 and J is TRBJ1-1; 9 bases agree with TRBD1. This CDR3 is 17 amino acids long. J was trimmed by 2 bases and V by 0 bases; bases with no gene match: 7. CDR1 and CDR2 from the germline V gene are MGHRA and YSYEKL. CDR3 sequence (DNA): TGCGCCAGCAGCCAAGAAGTTGACAGGGGGTTAAACACTGAAGCTTTCTTT. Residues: CASSQEVDRGLNTEAFF.

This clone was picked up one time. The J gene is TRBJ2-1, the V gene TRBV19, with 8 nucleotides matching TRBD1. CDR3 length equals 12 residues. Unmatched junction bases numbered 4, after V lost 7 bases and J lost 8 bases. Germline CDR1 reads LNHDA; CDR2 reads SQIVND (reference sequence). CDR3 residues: CASNDRGDEQFF. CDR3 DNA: TGTGCCAGTAACGACAGGGGCGATGAGCAGTTCTTC.

CDR3 DNA: TGCGCCAGCAGCTATAAAGATGGAGGGGGGCTTAACTATGGCTACACCTTC. It yields the protein CASSYKDGGGLNYGYTF. The gene calls are TRBV4-1 and TRBJ1-2; D perhaps matches TRBD1 (6 bases). From germline, CDR1 is MGHRA and CDR2 YSYEKL. Deletions cut 5 bases from V and 1 base from J, with 20 bases between. The CDR3 runs to 17 residues.

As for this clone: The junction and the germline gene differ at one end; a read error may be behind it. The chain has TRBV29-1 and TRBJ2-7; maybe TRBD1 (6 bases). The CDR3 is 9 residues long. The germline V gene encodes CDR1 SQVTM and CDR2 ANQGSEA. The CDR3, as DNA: TGCAGCAACCGGGACAAAGGCGGCTTC. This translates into CSNRDKGGF.

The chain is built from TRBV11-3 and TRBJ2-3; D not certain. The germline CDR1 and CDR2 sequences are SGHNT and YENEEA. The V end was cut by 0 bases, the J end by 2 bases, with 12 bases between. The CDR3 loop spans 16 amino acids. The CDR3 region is CASSLDSTAHTDTQYF. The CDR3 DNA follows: TGTGCCAGCAGCTTAGATAGTACTGCCCACACAGATACGCAGTATTTT.

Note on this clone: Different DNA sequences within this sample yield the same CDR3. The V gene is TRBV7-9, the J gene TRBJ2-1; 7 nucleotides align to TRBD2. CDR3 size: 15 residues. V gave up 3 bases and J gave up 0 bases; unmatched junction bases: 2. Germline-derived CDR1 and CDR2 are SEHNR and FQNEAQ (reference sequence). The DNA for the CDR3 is TGTGCCAGCAGCTTGCGCGGGAGCTCCTACAATGAGCAGTTCTTC. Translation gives CASSLRGSSYNEQFF.